Presented here are 28 T cell receptor beta chains from one specimen sequenced in a study of T-cell memory formation after mild COVID-19. TCRdb reanalysed the 5' RACE reads using MiXCR and keeps one entry per CDR3 protein. This table has 300,000 to 400,000 distinct CDR3 sequences, around 21% appearing once. Sequencing used PBMCs or a T cell subset sorted from them (not recorded which). The source of these receptors is an adult woman who had mild COVID-19 (a few samples of this study predate the infection). Cell type and time point are not known.

The chain recombines TRBV28 with TRBJ2-7; TRBD1 or TRBD2 may be the D gene (5 bases each). Trimming stripped 4 bases from V and 6 bases from J, with 22 bases between. The V gene's germline CDR1 is MDHEN and CDR2 SYDVKM. The CDR3 contains 16 residues. The CDR3 nucleotides are TGTGCCAGCAGTTCGGGGCTGGGGTCAATTGGCGTCGAGCAGTACTTC. It specifies CASSSGLGSIGVEQYF.

The rearrangement joins TRBV5-8 to TRBJ1-2, with 8 bases that match TRBD1. Germline V gene lookup returns CDR1 SGHTS and CDR2 YDEGEE. After removal of 4 bases from V and 0 bases from J, the junction contained 11 bases not matched to a gene. This CDR3 is built from 17 residues. The CDR3 is CASSRLRTGSANYGYTF. The CDR3 bases are TGTGCCAGCAGCAGGCTACGGACAGGGTCGGCTAACTATGGCTACACCTTC.

The CDR3 protein is CASSSGGDLDEQYF. The CDR3 coding sequence is TGCGCCAGCAGCTCGGGGGGGGATCTCGACGAGCAGTACTTC. The V call is TRBV5-1, the J call TRBJ2-7; 8 nucleotides align to TRBD2. Germline V gives CDR1 SGHRS, CDR2 YFSETQ. This CDR3 spans 14 amino acids. V shed 3 bases, J shed 5 bases, and the junction held 7 bases outside the gene matches.

CDR3 sequence: CASSYVGGGGSGANVLTF. CDR3 DNA: TGTGCCAGCAGTTACGTCGGAGGGGGAGGCTCTGGGGCCAACGTCCTGACTTTC. This chain joins TRBV6-6 and TRBJ2-6; D possibly uses TRBD1 or TRBD2 (6 bases each). The V end was cut by 2 bases, the J end by 0 bases, with 14 bases between. Germline CDR1 and CDR2: MNHNY and SVGAGI (reference sequence). The CDR3 has 18 amino acids.

This chain uses TRBV5-1 with TRBJ2-1; weak D call: TRBD2 (5 bases). There are 16 residues in the CDR3. Germline CDR1 SGHRS, CDR2 YFSETQ. V was cut by 4 bases and J by 15 bases, with 29 bases left in between. The CDR3 loop is CASSIRNVGPVKEVFF. CDR3 nucleotides: TGCGCCAGCAGCATCCGCAATGTCGGTCCCGTCAAGGAGGTGTTCTTC.

This clonotype was detected ten times or more. The chain links TRBV12-3 or TRBV12-4 to TRBJ2-7; 7 bases are shared with TRBD1. The CDR3 runs to 15 residues. Unmatched junction bases numbered 3, after V lost 1 base and J lost 0 bases. CDR3 DNA sequence: TGTGCCAGCAGTTTAGGGGCAGGGGGCTCCTACGAGCAGTACTTC. Translating gives CASSLGAGGSYEQYF.

The chain couples TRBV12-3 or TRBV12-4 to TRBJ1-1; D ambiguous. Trimming left V 8 bases short and J 1 base short, with 11 bases between. The CDR3 covers 13 residues. The CDR3 spells CASLDNRNTEAFF. The CDR3 nucleotides read TGTGCCAGCTTAGATAACAGGAACACTGAAGCTTTCTTT.

This clonotype was detected only a few times. This chain connects TRBV20-1 to TRBJ2-7, with 9 bases aligning to TRBD2. The CDR3 is 14 amino acids. Losses at the gene ends were 6 bases for V and 7 bases for J; bases not matched to a gene: 13. The germline V gene encodes CDR1 DFQATT and CDR2 SNEGSKA (reference sequence). The CDR3 spells CSARRLAARGEQYF. DNA of the CDR3: TGCAGTGCACGCCGACTAGCGGCCAGGGGAGAGCAGTACTTC.

The V call is TRBV7-2, the J call TRBJ2-4; 10 bases map to TRBD2. The CDR3 contains 16 residues. CDR1 and CDR2 (germline): SGHTA, FQGNSA. V shed 1 base, J shed 9 bases, and the junction held 9 bases outside the gene matches. The CDR3 DNA follows: TGTGCCAGCAGCTTAGGCGGAGCGGGAGGGCCAACCATTCAGTACTTC. Its translation is CASSLGGAGGPTIQYF.

J is TRBJ2-7 and V is TRBV12-3 or TRBV12-4; the match to TRBD2 covers 10 bases. Trimming cost V 6 bases and J 3 bases; bases outside gene matches: 2. This CDR3 is built from 13 residues. The CDR3 reads CASRASGSYEQYF. The CDR3 DNA follows: TGTGCCAGCAGGGCTAGCGGGAGCTACGAGCAGTACTTC.

This clonotype was seen only a few times. The chain carries TRBV7-3 and TRBJ2-3, with TRBD1 as a possible D gene (6 bases). The germline V gene encodes CDR1 SGHTA and CDR2 FQGTGA. CDR3 length equals 17 residues. V lost 5 bases and J lost 5, with 23 bases in between. Here the CDR3 DNA reads TGTGCCAGCAGCCCTACCGACAGGACCATCGACTTAGATACGCAGTATTTT. Its translation is CASSPTDRTIDLDTQYF.

The CDR3: CTSSQDRTVYNEQFF. The DNA of the CDR3 is TGCACCAGCAGCCAAGATCGGACAGTTTACAATGAGCAGTTCTTC. The V gene is TRBV1, the J gene TRBJ2-1; the listed D gene, TRBD1, was not tested against the DNA. TRBV1 is flagged as a pseudogene. The CDR3 extends over 15 amino acids.

The V and J genes are TRBV6-1 and TRBJ1-5; no firm D call. Between the trimmed V and J ends, which lost 4 bases and 5 bases, there was a span of 12 bases. The CDR3 is 14 residues long. The germline V gene has CDR1 MNHNS and CDR2 SASEGT. Here the CDR3 reads CASSGTPGDQPQHF. CDR3 in DNA: TGTGCCAGCAGTGGGACTCCCGGGGATCAGCCCCAGCATTTT.

This clonotype was seen only a few times. The CDR3, as DNA: TGTGCCAGCAGTCCGCTGGGAGGGCCCGCTTTCTTT. This encodes CASSPLGGPAFF. The rearrangement links TRBV12-3 or TRBV12-4 to TRBJ2-3; D remains unclear. The end of the DNA is better explained by TRBJ1-1, so the J call may be wrong. This CDR3 spans 12 amino acids.

This clonotype was detected only a few times. This sequence joins TRBV4-3 and TRBJ2-7; possible D gene TRBD1, 5 bases. The CDR3 runs 16 residues. Germline CDR1 LGHNA, CDR2 YSLEER. V was trimmed by 0 bases and J by 4 bases, leaving 16 bases between them. CDR3 in DNA: TGCGCCAGCAGCCAAGATCCTAGGGGCACCGGGTACGAGCAGTACTTC. Protein sequence: CASSQDPRGTGYEQYF.

V usage is TRBV5-6 and J usage is TRBJ2-3; weak D call: TRBD1 (6 bases). The CDR3 has 17 residues. The germline gives CDR1 SGHDT, CDR2 YYEEEE. The V end lost 1 base, the J end lost 0 bases, and 15 bases lay between the germline ends. The CDR3 here is CASSLIGRTDSTDTQYF. Written as DNA, the CDR3 is TGTGCCAGCAGCTTGATAGGCCGGACAGACAGCACAGATACGCAGTATTTT.

The gene calls are TRBV7-9 and TRBJ2-7; D is uncertain. V was pared by 5 bases and J by 5 bases, with 7 bases between. Germline loops: CDR1 SEHNR, CDR2 FQNEAQ (reference sequence). This CDR3 spans 11 amino acids. CDR3 amino acids: CASSPTDEQYF. The CDR3 DNA reads as TGTGCCAGCAGCCCAACTGACGAGCAGTACTTC.

This clonotype has just a few counts. This chain uses TRBV12-5 with TRBJ1-2; 7 nucleotides match TRBD1. V lost 6 bases and J lost 4; bases outside the gene matches: 8. Germline CDR1 LGHNT, CDR2 FRNRAP. This CDR3 is 14 amino acids long. CDR3 DNA sequence: TGTGCTAGTGGACCGCCCGGGACAGTCTATGGCTACACCTTC. The encoded protein is CASGPPGTVYGYTF.

This chain connects TRBV6-5 to TRBJ1-3; D may be TRBD1 (5 bases). This CDR3 comprises 15 residues. V dropped 3 bases and J dropped 4 bases, with 13 bases sitting between them. The germline V gene encodes CDR1 MNHEY and CDR2 SVGAGI. For the CDR3, the DNA is TGTGCCAGCAGTTATCTTGGGGCTGGGGGAAACACCATATATTTT. It encodes CASSYLGAGGNTIYF.

This clonotype was seen at least ten times. The rearrangement links TRBV7-7 to TRBJ2-5; D may be TRBD1 (5 bases). The CDR3 sequence is 14 residues long. Deletions cut 7 bases from V and 2 bases from J, with 14 bases between. Germline V gene lookup returns CDR1 SSHAT and CDR2 FNYEAQ (reference sequence). CDR3 loop: CASTQWQGQETQYF. DNA for the CDR3: TGTGCCAGCACACAATGGCAGGGACAAGAGACCCAGTACTTC.

The chain is built from TRBV7-9 and TRBJ2-7; maybe TRBD1 (6 bases). The V gene lost 5 bases and the J gene lost 2 bases, with 13 bases spanning the gap. The CDR3 consists of 14 residues. CDR1 and CDR2 from the germline V gene are SEHNR and FQNEAQ (reference sequence). CDR3 sequence reads: CASSPRGIPYEQYF. CDR3 nucleotide sequence: TGTGCCAGCAGCCCCAGGGGAATACCCTACGAGCAGTACTTC.

The V and J genes are TRBV20-1 and TRBJ2-1; possible D gene TRBD2, 5 bases. Deletions cut 0 bases from V and 8 bases from J, with 11 bases between. The length of the CDR3 is 13 residues. Germline CDR1 is DFQATT and CDR2 is SNEGSKA (reference sequence). In DNA, the CDR3 is TGCAGTGCTAGAGACGGAGGTAGGGATGAGCAGTTCTTC. This encodes CSARDGGRDEQFF.

This sequence joins TRBV10-3 and TRBJ1-2; 9 bases line up with TRBD1. Trimming took 2 bases from V and 2 from J; bases not matched to a gene: 6. This CDR3 has 16 residues. CDR1 and CDR2 (germline): ENHRY, SYGVKD. CDR3 sequence: CAISEEGDRVNYGYTF. CDR3 coding DNA: TGTGCCATCAGTGAGGAGGGGGACAGGGTAAACTATGGCTACACCTTC.

CDR3 sequence reads: CASSEARGDTQYF. DNA for the CDR3: TGTGCCAGCAGTGAAGCGCGGGGGGATACGCAGTATTTT. This rearrangement joins TRBV2 to TRBJ2-3, with TRBD2 matching over 7 bases. Germline V gives CDR1 SNHLY, CDR2 FYNNEI. The CDR3 covers 13 residues. The ends lost 0 bases at V and 6 bases at J; junction bases unmatched: 0. The complete variable domain, with remaining parts taken from reference TRBV2 and TRBJ2-3, reads EPEVTQTPSHQVTQMGQEVILRCVPISNHLYFYWYRQILGQKVEFLVSFYNNEISEKSEIFDDQFSVERPDGSNFTLKIRSTKLEDSAMYFCASSEARGDTQYFGPGTRLTVL.

This clonotype was recorded a few times. The V gene is TRBV12-3 or TRBV12-4, the J gene TRBJ1-2; 7 bases are a match to TRBD1. With V trimmed by 5 bases and J by 0 bases, 6 bases remained unmatched. The CDR3 runs to 15 residues. CDR3 region: CASSLYRGANYGYTF. The CDR3 nucleotides read TGTGCCAGCAGTCTATACAGGGGAGCTAACTATGGCTACACCTTC.

J is TRBJ2-1 and V is TRBV7-9, with 9 bases fitting TRBD2. The V gene's germline CDR1 is SEHNR and CDR2 FQNEAQ (reference sequence). V shed 0 bases and J 12 bases; nucleotides not matched to a gene: 3. This CDR3 is built from 13 residues. The CDR3 nucleotides are TGTGCCAGCAGCTTAGCCCCTAGCGGGGTGCAGTTCTTC. It yields the protein CASSLAPSGVQFF.

This clonotype has just a few counts. The chain combines TRBV12-3 or TRBV12-4 with TRBJ1-1; D is perhaps TRBD1 (5 bases). Between the trimmed V and J ends, which lost 6 bases and 1 base, there was a span of 12 bases. The CDR3 consists of 14 residues. The CDR3 is CASSLLGRNTEAFF. The CDR3 bases are TGTGCCAGCAGCCTACTGGGGCGGAACACTGAAGCTTTCTTT.

This clonotype has more than one count but fewer than ten. The rearrangement links TRBV6-1 to TRBJ1-1; D not resolved. The V and J ends lost 2 bases and 10 bases respectively, with 14 bases between them. The CDR3 is 13 residues long. Germline lookup yields CDR1 MNHNS and CDR2 SASEGT. Written as DNA, the CDR3 is TGTGCCAGCAGTGAAAACCAGGCCGTTGGAGCTTTCTTT. Translated, it gives CASSENQAVGAFF.